The source of this T cell receptor (beta chain) is a study of control samples from healthy donors and cancer patients. The CDR3 runs to 17 residues. The V gene's germline CDR1 is KGHSH and CDR2 LQKENI. V gave up 4 bases and J gave up 3 bases; unmatched junction bases: 10. The data were produced by immunoSEQ multiplex PCR, yet TCRdb's version contains in-frame clones alone and is incomplete. Of 80,000 to 100,000 clones in the sample, just over 85% were seen once. The chain links TRBV18 to TRBJ2-5, with 11 nucleotides matching TRBD1. The receptor's source is a young man in good health. The sample taken for sequencing was blood. The DNA of the CDR3 is TGTGCCAGCTCACGAAAGGTGGACAGGGGGCTTGAAGAGACCCAGTACTTC. This translates into CASSRKVDRGLEETQYF.